This entry concerns a single TCR beta chain. What it recognizes is unknown. The CDR3 length is 16 residues. The germline CDR1 and CDR2 sequences are SGDLS and YYNGEE. The ends lost 2 bases at V and 2 bases at J; junction bases unmatched: 4. Time point defined: blood 2 weeks post-SBRT. Regarding treatment: 15 Gy SBRT to primary tumor, nephrectomy 4 weeks later. Serial blood draws occurred at baseline and 2 and 4 weeks post-SBRT. Sequencing was performed with immunoSEQ multiplex PCR; in TCRdb, only in-frame clones are kept and a portion is missing. This sample has roughly 130,000 clones; 88% occur once, and the top ten carry more than 5%. These data are taken from a study of radiation and T cells in renal cell carcinoma. Study results and limitations: Top tumor clonotypes rose in blood 2 weeks post-radiation, then contracted.

The receptor's source is a woman in her sixties or seventies with renal cell carcinoma. The rearrangement links TRBV9 to TRBJ2-3, with 11 bases aligning to TRBD2. This material consisted of blood, taken from a patient whose treatment included radiotherapy and nephrectomy. The CDR3 loop is CASSVTSGGDTDTQYF. In DNA, the CDR3 is TGTGCCAGCAGCGTTACTAGCGGGGGCGACACAGATACGCAGTATTTT.